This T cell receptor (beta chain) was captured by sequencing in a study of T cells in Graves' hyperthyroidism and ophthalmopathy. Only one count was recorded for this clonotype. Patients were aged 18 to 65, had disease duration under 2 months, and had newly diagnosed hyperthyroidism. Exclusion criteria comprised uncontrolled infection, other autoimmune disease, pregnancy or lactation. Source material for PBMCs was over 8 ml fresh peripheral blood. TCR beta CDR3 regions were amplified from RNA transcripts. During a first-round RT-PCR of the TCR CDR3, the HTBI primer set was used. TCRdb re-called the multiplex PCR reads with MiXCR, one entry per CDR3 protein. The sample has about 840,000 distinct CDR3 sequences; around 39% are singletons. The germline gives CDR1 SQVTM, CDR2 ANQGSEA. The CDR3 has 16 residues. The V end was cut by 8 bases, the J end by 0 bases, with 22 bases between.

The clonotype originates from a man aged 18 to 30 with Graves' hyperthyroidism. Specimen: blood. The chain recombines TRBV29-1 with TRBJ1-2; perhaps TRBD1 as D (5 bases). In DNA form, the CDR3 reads TGCAGCTTGGCCGGCCGGGGCCCACGAGCTAACTATGGCTACACCTTC. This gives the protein CSLAGRGPRANYGYTF.